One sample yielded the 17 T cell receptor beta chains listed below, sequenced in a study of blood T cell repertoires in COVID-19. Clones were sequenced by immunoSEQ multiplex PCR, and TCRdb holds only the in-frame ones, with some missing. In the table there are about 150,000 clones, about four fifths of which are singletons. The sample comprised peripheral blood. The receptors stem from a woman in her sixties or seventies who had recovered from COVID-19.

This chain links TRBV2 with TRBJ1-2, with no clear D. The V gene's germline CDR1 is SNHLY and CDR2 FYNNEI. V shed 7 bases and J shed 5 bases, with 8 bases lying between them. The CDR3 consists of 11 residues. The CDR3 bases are TGTGCCAGCACCCGGGAATATGGCTACACCTTC. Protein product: CASTREYGYTF. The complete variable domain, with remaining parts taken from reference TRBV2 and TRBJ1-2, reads EPEVTQTPSHQVTQMGQEVILRCVPISNHLYFYWYRQILGQKVEFLVSFYNNEISEKSEIFDDQFSVERPDGSNFTLKIRSTKLEDSAMYFCASTREYGYTFGSGTRLTVV.

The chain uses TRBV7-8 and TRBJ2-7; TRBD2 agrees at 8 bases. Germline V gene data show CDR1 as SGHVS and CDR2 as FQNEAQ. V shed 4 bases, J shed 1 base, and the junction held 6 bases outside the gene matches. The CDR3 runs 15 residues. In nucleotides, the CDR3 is TGTGCCAGCAGCTCCCTGAGCGGGAGTTCCTACGAGCAGTACTTC. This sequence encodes CASSSLSGSSYEQYF.

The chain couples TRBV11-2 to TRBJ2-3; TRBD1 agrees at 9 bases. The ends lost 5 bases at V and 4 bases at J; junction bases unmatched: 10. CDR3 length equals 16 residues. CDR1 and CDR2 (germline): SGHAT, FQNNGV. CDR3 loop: CASSPRHRGRADTQYF. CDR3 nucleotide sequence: TGTGCCAGCAGCCCCCGCCACAGGGGGCGTGCAGATACGCAGTATTTT.

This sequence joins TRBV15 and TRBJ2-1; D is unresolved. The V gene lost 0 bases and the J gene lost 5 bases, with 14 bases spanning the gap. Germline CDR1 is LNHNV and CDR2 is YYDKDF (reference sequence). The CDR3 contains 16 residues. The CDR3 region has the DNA TGTGCCACCAGCAGAGATTTTGACTCGGCGAACAATGAGCAGTTCTTC. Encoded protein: CATSRDFDSANNEQFF.

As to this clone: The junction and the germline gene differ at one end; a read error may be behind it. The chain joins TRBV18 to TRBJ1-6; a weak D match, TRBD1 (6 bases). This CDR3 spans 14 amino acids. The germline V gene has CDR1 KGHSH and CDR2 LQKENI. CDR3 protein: CASSPQGRGSPLHF. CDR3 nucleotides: TGTGCCAGCTCTCCACAGGGTAGGGGATCACCCCTCCACTTT.

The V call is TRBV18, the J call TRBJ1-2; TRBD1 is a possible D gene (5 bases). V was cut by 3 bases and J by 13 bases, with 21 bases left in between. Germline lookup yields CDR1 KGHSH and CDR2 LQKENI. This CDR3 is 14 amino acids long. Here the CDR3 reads CASSPDLSDRPVTF. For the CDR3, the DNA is TGTGCCAGCTCACCTGATTTGTCCGACAGACCAGTCACCTTC.

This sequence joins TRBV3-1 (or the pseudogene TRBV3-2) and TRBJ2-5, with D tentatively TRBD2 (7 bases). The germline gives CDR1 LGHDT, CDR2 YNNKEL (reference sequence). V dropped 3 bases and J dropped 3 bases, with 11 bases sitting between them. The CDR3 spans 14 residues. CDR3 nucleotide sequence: TGTGCCAGCAGCCACCGAGGGGGGGAAGAGACCCAGTACTTC. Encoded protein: CASSHRGGEETQYF.

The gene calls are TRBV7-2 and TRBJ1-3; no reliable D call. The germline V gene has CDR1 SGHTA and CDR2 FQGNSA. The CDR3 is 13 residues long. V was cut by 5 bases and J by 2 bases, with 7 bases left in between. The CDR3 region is CASSPSPGNTIYF. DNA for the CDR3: TGTGCCAGCAGCCCCAGTCCTGGAAACACCATATATTTT.

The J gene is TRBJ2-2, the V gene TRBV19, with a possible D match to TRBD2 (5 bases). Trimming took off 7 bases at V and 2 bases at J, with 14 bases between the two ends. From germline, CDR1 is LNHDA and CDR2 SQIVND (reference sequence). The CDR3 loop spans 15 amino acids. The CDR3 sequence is CASTRGHSNTGELFF. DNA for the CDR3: TGTGCCAGTACCCGAGGGCACTCCAACACCGGGGAGCTGTTTTTT.

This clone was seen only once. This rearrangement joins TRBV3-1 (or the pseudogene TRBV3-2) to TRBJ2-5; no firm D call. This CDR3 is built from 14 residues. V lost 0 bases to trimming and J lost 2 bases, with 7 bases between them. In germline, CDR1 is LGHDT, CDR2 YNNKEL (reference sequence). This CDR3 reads CASSQDSYQETQYF. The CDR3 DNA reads TGTGCCAGCAGCCAAGATTCGTATCAAGAGACCCAGTACTTC.

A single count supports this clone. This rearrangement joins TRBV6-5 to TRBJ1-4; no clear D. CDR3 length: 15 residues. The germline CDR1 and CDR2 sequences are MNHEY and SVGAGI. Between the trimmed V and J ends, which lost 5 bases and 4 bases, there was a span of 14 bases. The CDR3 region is CASSPQWAFNEKLFF. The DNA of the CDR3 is TGTGCCAGCAGTCCCCAGTGGGCGTTTAATGAAAAACTGTTTTTT.

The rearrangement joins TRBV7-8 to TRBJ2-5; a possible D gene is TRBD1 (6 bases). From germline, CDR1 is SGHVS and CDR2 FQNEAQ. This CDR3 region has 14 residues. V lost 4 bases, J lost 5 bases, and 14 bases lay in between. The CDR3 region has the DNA TGTGCCAGCAGCTCCAGGACAGTGAAGGAGACCCAGTACTTC. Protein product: CASSSRTVKETQYF.

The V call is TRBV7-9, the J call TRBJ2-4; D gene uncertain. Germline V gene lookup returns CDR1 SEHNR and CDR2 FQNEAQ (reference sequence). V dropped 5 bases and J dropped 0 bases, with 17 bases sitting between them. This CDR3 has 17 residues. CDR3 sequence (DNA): TGTGCCAGCAGCCCCTCGGGTCTCAGTGGAGCCAAAAACATTCAGTACTTC. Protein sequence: CASSPSGLSGAKNIQYF. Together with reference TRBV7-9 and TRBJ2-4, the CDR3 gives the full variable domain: DTGVSQNPRHKITKRGQNVTFRCDPISEHNRLYWYRQTLGQGPEFLTYFQNEAQLEKSRLLSDRFSAERPKGSFSTLEIQRTEQGDSAMYLCASSPSGLSGAKNIQYFGAGTRLSVL.

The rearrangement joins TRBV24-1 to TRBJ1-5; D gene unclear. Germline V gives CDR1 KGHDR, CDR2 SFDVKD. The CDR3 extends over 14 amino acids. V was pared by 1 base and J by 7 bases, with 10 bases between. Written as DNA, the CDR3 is TGTGCCACCAGTGATTTTGGCAGAGGCCAGCCCCAGCATTTT. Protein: CATSDFGRGQPQHF.

CDR3 bases: TGTGCCAGCAGTTTATGGACAGGGGCCCGGAAGAACGAGCAGTACTTC. Encoded protein: CASSLWTGARKNEQYF. The genes are TRBV28 and TRBJ2-7; TRBD1 agrees at 8 bases. J was trimmed by 5 bases and V by 0 bases; bases with no gene match: 9. The CDR3 spans 16 residues. Per germline, CDR1 MDHEN and CDR2 SYDVKM.

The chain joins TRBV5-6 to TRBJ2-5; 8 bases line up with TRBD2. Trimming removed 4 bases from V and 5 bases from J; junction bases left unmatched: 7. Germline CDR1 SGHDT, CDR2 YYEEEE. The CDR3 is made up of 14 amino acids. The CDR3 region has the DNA TGTGCCAGCAGCCGGAGCGGGAGCGGCGAGACCCAGTACTTC. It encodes CASSRSGSGETQYF.

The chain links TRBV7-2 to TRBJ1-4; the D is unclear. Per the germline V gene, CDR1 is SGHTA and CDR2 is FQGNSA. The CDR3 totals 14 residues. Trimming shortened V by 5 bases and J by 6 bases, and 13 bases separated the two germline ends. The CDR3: CASSHSPTDEKLFF. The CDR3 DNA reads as TGTGCCAGCAGCCACAGTCCCACCGATGAAAAACTGTTTTTT.